The clone carrying this T cell receptor beta chain was recorded a few times. What it recognizes is unknown. V was pared by 6 bases and J by 9 bases, with 14 bases of the junction left unmatched. Germline V lookup: CDR1 MNHEY, CDR2 SVGAGI. The length of the CDR3 is 15 residues. This sample stems from a study of cytomegalovirus exposure and HLA in healthy donors. Study-wide results and caveats: TCR beta sequences reportedly predicted most subjects' HLA-A and HLA-B alleles accurately. Compared with the approximately 680-donor mean, an Asian-associated ancestry cluster reportedly had fewer N-insertions, according to a later analysis.

The PCR ran on 60 Vbeta and 13 Jbeta primers. Sequencing used immunoSEQ multiplex PCR; TCRdb keeps in-frame clones, though not all of them. The data contain more than 150,000 clones, 80% of them singletons. This TCR came from a man between 35 and 55 years old in good health and CMV-seropositive. The sequenced sample consisted of PBMCs. V usage is TRBV6-5 and J usage is TRBJ2-5; 9 bases are a match to TRBD1. CDR3 sequence: CASRQDRGRFAAQYF. The CDR3, as DNA: TGTGCCAGCAGACAGGACAGGGGCCGATTCGCGGCCCAGTACTTC.